This TCR beta chain stems from a study of cytomegalovirus exposure and HLA in healthy donors. Background on the study: Early released data had around 79 million unique TCRs, all coming from HLA-typed donors.

Findings and caveats of the study: Among immune exposure information, only CMV serostatus was available. Later, an analysis showed that TCR beta chains associated with HLA were more clonally expanded than others that were equally common.

To note about this clone: What it binds is not known.

60 Vbeta and 13 Jbeta primers were used in PCR. Libraries were prepared by immunoSEQ multiplex PCR; TCRdb keeps only in-frame clonotypes and omits some of them. The sample includes over 150,000 clones, about three quarters of them seen just once. This CDR3 has 15 amino acids. V trimming: 0 bases; J trimming: 2 bases; junction bases outside the gene matches: 0. Per the germline V gene, CDR1 is KGHSH and CDR2 is LQKENI. Sequenced: PBMCs. The clonotype was recovered from a woman aged 40 to 55 in good health and CMV-seronegative. The rearrangement links TRBV18 to TRBJ1-2; TRBD1 matches at 10 bases. The CDR3 here is CASSPPGQGNYGYTF. In nucleotides, the CDR3 is TGTGCCAGCTCACCACCGGGACAGGGGAACTATGGCTACACCTTC. Based on the CDR3 plus reference TRBV18 and TRBJ1-2, the full variable domain is NAGVMQNPRHLVRRRGQEARLRCSPMKGHSHVYWYRQLPEEGLKFMVYLQKENIIDESGMPKERFSAEFPKEGPSILRIQQVVRGDSAAYFCASSPPGQGNYGYTFGSGTRLTVV.